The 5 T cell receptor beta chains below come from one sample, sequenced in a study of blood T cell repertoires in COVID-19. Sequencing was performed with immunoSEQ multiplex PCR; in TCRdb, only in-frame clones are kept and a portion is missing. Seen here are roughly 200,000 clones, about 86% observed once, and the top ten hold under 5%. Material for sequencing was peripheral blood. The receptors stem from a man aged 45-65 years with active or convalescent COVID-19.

CDR3 amino acids: CASSPFGPRESYNEQFF. CDR3 bases: TGTGCCAGCAGCCCCTTCGGCCCTCGGGAATCCTACAATGAGCAGTTCTTC. V usage is TRBV7-3 and J usage is TRBJ2-1; a weak D match, TRBD2 (5 bases). Germline-derived CDR1 and CDR2 are SGHTA and FQGTGA. V was trimmed by 5 bases and J by 1 base, leaving 18 bases between them. CDR3 size: 17 residues.

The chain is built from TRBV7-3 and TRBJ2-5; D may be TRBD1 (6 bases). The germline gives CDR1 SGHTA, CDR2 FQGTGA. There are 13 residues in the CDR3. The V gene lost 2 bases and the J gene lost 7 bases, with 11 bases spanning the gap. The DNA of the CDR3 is TGTGCCAGCAGCTTAGTCGGCAGGGGGACCCAGTACTTC. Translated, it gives CASSLVGRGTQYF.

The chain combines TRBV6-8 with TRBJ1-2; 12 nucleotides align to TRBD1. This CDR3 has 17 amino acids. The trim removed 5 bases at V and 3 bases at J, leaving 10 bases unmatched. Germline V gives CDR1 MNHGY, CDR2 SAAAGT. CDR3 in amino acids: CASSTTPGQGADYGYTF. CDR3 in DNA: TGTGCCAGCAGTACAACACCGGGACAGGGGGCGGACTATGGCTACACCTTC.

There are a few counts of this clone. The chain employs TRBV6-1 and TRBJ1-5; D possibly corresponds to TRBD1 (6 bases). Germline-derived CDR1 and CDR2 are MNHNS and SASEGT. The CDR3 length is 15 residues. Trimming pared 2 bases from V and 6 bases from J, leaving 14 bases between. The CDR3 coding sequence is TGTGCCAGCAGTGAATTTGGGGGCTGGGGTCAGCCCCAGCATTTT. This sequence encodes CASSEFGGWGQPQHF.

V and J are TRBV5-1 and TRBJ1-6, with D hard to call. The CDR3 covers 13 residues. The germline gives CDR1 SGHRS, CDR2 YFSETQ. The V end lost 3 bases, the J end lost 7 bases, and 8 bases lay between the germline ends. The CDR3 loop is CASSSGRNSPLHF. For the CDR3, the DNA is TGCGCCAGCAGCTCAGGTCGGAATTCACCCCTCCACTTT.